This passage covers 9 T cell receptor beta chains from one sample sequenced in a study of Ad26.COV2.S vaccination and SARS-CoV-2 variants (dated by TCRdb to about 2021). In the paper's terms, the treatment or condition label means: 15 to 20 received Ad26.COV2.S at low or high dose, single or two shots; 5 received placebo; per-sample allocation not given. Repertoires of vaccine and placebo recipients were sequenced from samples taken on day 63 after the first injection. Library generation was performed with the immunoSEQ multiplex PCR assay. TCRdb holds this immuneACCESS table with in-frame rearrangements only. Some clones are missing; in checked studies, unresolved V genes explain under half, and the rest has no known cause. In all, the sample holds over 400,000 clones, and about 90% of those were seen once. The leading ten clones occupy more than 1.5% of the sample. The material sequenced was peripheral blood, taken in a trial of Ad26.COV2.S vaccine versus placebo. These receptors were obtained from a person aged 18-60 years who received the Ad26.COV2.S COVID-19 vaccine or a placebo.

The chain links TRBV13 to TRBJ1-2, with TRBD1 matching over 7 bases. Germline lookup yields CDR1 PRHDT and CDR2 FYEKMQ (reference sequence). The CDR3 totals 15 residues. The V and J ends lost 4 bases and 4 bases, in that order; junction bases with no gene match: 9. CDR3 protein: CASSSTGAAPYGYTF. As DNA, the CDR3 is TGTGCCAGCAGCTCTACAGGGGCCGCACCCTATGGCTACACCTTC. The full variable domain, in which reference TRBV13 and TRBJ1-2 provide the parts outside the CDR3, is AAGVIQSPRHLIKEKRETATLKCYPIPRHDTVYWYQQGPGQDPQFLISFYEKMQSDKGSIPDRFSAQQFSDYHSELNMSSLELGDSALYFCASSSTGAAPYGYTFGSGTRLTVV.

The V call is TRBV6-5, the J call TRBJ2-7, with 9 nucleotides matching TRBD1. Germline V gene lookup returns CDR1 MNHEY and CDR2 SVGAGI. V lost 6 bases and J lost 3; bases outside the gene matches: 9. The CDR3 runs 15 residues. The CDR3 loop is CASRSPGTGLYEQYF. In DNA, the CDR3 is TGTGCCAGCAGGAGTCCCGGGACAGGGCTCTACGAGCAGTACTTC.

This chain joins TRBV27 and TRBJ2-4; D is perhaps TRBD2 (5 bases). Germline assignment: CDR1 MNHEY and CDR2 SMNVEV (reference sequence). This CDR3 is built from 15 residues. The V gene lost 1 base and the J gene lost 2 bases, with 9 bases spanning the gap. CDR3 sequence reads: CASSLWTGTKNIQYF. The DNA for the CDR3 is TGTGCCAGCAGTTTATGGACGGGAACCAAAAACATTCAGTACTTC.

The chain recombines TRBV5-1 with TRBJ1-1; D remains unclear. CDR3 size: 15 residues. V was cut by 3 bases and J by 1 base, with 13 bases left in between. The germline gives CDR1 SGHRS, CDR2 YFSETQ. CDR3 residues: CASSWKDYQNTEAFF. CDR3 bases: TGCGCCAGCAGCTGGAAAGACTACCAGAACACTGAAGCTTTCTTT.

The chain uses TRBV3-1 (or the pseudogene TRBV3-2) and TRBJ1-1, with D perhaps TRBD1 (5 bases). Germline CDR1 and CDR2: LGHDT and YNNKEL (reference sequence). The CDR3 spans 14 residues. V lost 4 bases and J lost 1, with 10 bases in between. CDR3 in amino acids: CASSPWGTNTEAFF. CDR3 nucleotide sequence: TGTGCCAGCAGCCCCTGGGGGACGAACACTGAAGCTTTCTTT.

The chain is built from TRBV28 and TRBJ2-2, with D perhaps matching TRBD2 (6 bases). With 8 bases removed from V and 3 bases from J, the gap between germline ends came to 13 bases. This CDR3 has 14 amino acids. From germline, CDR1 is MDHEN and CDR2 SYDVKM. CDR3 protein: CASGGNLYTGELFF. DNA of the CDR3: TGTGCCAGCGGAGGGAATTTGTACACCGGGGAGCTGTTTTTT.

The rearrangement uses TRBV25-1 and TRBJ1-2; D unclear. The CDR3 spans 16 residues. Trimming stripped 2 bases from V and 4 bases from J, with 17 bases between. Germline V gene sequence: CDR1 MGHDK, CDR2 SYGVNS. CDR3 loop: CASSEGGSKTLYGYTF. CDR3 nucleotides: TGTGCCAGCAGTGAAGGCGGGAGCAAGACCCTCTATGGCTACACCTTC.

J is TRBJ2-7 and V is TRBV6-5; tentatively, D is TRBD1 (5 bases). Germline CDR1 and CDR2: MNHEY and SVGAGI. The V end was cut by 7 bases, the J end by 4 bases, with 17 bases between. The length of the CDR3 is 14 residues. DNA for the CDR3: TGTGCCAGCAAGACGTTGGGGCTAGGGTACGAGCAGTACTTC. Protein product: CASKTLGLGYEQYF.

This chain uses TRBV27 with TRBJ2-6; 8 nucleotides align to TRBD1. V dropped 2 bases and J dropped 2; count of bases not matched to a gene: 2. This CDR3 region has 16 residues. Germline V gene lookup returns CDR1 MNHEY and CDR2 SMNVEV (reference sequence). The CDR3 DNA sequence: TGTGCCAGCAGTTTACCAGGGGGCCCTGGGGCCAACGTCCTGACTTTC. Translated: CASSLPGGPGANVLTF.